These 5 T cell receptor beta chains share one sample of origin, sequenced in a study of cytomegalovirus exposure and HLA in healthy donors. PCR involved 60 Vbeta and 13 Jbeta primers. TCRdb's copy holds only in-frame clones and misses some; the assay was immunoSEQ multiplex PCR. Among a few hundred thousand clones listed, roughly 86% were seen once. The sequenced sample was PBMCs. The receptor set was obtained from a woman in her thirties or forties in good health and CMV-seropositive.

This chain's CDR3 is CASSMREMGTDTQYF. Here the CDR3 DNA reads TGTGCCAGTAGTATGCGGGAGATGGGCACAGATACGCAGTATTTT. The chain is built from TRBV19 and TRBJ2-3; 7 bases are shared with TRBD2. This CDR3 has 15 residues. V lost 3 bases to trimming and J lost 1 base; unmatched junction nucleotides: 4. Per germline, CDR1 LNHDA and CDR2 SQIVND (reference sequence). Supplemented by reference TRBV19 and TRBJ2-3, the full variable domain reads DGGITQSPKYLFRKEGQNVTLSCEQNLNHDAMYWYRQDPGQGLRLIYYSQIVNDFQKGDIAEGYSVSREKKESFPLTVTSAQKNPTAFYLCASSMREMGTDTQYFGPGTRLTVL.

The chain is built from TRBV7-8 and TRBJ2-5; 7 bases line up with TRBD1. The V segment lost 3 bases and the J segment 5 bases; nucleotides outside the gene matches: 9. Germline CDR1 is SGHVS and CDR2 is FQNEAQ. The CDR3 consists of 15 residues. DNA of the CDR3: TGTGCCAGCAGCTTGGTAGACAGGGTAGCGGAGACCCAGTACTTC. This translates into CASSLVDRVAETQYF.

CDR3 amino acids: CASSSGGSDYGYTF. As DNA, the CDR3 is TGTGCCAGCAGTTCCGGAGGCTCGGACTATGGCTACACCTTC. The genes are TRBV6-1 and TRBJ1-2; D unresolved. This CDR3 has 14 amino acids. CDR1 MNHNS and CDR2 SASEGT come from the germline V gene. V dropped 5 bases and J dropped 3 bases, with 13 bases sitting between them.

The CDR3 DNA reads as TGTGCCAGCAGCAATAGGGGGAGTGGCGGCAATCAGCCCCAGCATTTT. Its translation is CASSNRGSGGNQPQHF. The V gene is TRBV5-6, the J gene TRBJ1-5; tentatively, D is TRBD1 (6 bases). CDR1 and CDR2 (germline): SGHDT, YYEEEE. The V and J ends lost 4 bases and 2 bases respectively, with 16 bases between them. The CDR3 spans 16 residues.

The rearrangement uses TRBV5-1 and TRBJ2-1; 7 nucleotides line up with TRBD2. The CDR3 consists of 15 residues. The V segment lost 0 bases and the J segment 8 bases; nucleotides outside the gene matches: 8. CDR1 is SGHRS and CDR2 is YFSETQ in the germline V gene. The DNA of the CDR3 is TGCGCCAGCAGCTTGGGCGGGAGTGGATGGGATGAGCAGTTCTTC. Amino acids: CASSLGGSGWDEQFF.